The 9 T cell receptor beta chains below were found in one sample sequenced in a study of blood T cell repertoires in COVID-19. Libraries were prepared by immunoSEQ multiplex PCR; TCRdb keeps only in-frame clonotypes and omits some of them. The data hold under 85,000 clones, with approximately 80% observed a single time. Sequencing used peripheral blood. The receptors stem from a man aged 45-65 years with acute or convalescent COVID-19.

The chain has TRBV7-2 and TRBJ2-5; TRBD2 matches 11 bases. Germline V gene data show CDR1 as SGHTA and CDR2 as FQGNSA. The junction had 5 bases not matched to a gene; V was cut back by 0 bases and J by 5 bases. The CDR3 consists of 16 residues. In DNA form, the CDR3 reads TGTGCCAGCAGCTTAGCACTAGCGGGAGTCTGGGAGACCCAGTACTTC. Its protein is CASSLALAGVWETQYF. Full variable domain (remainder filled in from reference TRBV7-2 and TRBJ2-5): GAGVSQSPSNKVTEKGKDVELRCDPISGHTALYWYRQSLGQGLEFLIYFQGNSAPDKSGLPSDRFSAERTGGSVSTLTIQRTQQEDSAVYLCASSLALAGVWETQYFGPGTRLLVL.

The count of this clone is one. This chain joins TRBV4-3 and TRBJ1-5; 8 positions agree with TRBD1. This CDR3 region has 15 residues. In germline, CDR1 is LGHNA, CDR2 YSLEER. V lost 1 base and J lost 4; bases outside the gene matches: 3. The CDR3 is CASSQGQGLNQPQHF. The CDR3 DNA reads TGCGCCAGCAGCCAAGGACAGGGGCTAAATCAGCCCCAGCATTTT.

The gene calls are TRBV28 and TRBJ2-7; 7 bases line up with TRBD2. Germline CDR1 is MDHEN and CDR2 is SYDVKM. The trim removed 3 bases at V and 3 bases at J, leaving 2 bases unmatched. CDR3 length: 13 residues. The CDR3 is CASSFSSGYEQYF. The CDR3 nucleotides are TGTGCCAGCAGTTTTTCTAGCGGCTACGAGCAGTACTTC.

The chain links TRBV19 to TRBJ1-2; possible D gene TRBD1, 6 bases. Germline lookup yields CDR1 LNHDA and CDR2 SQIVND (reference sequence). This CDR3 has 15 residues. V lost 3 bases and J lost 8, with 19 bases in between. CDR3 bases: TGTGCCAGTAGTATTCCCCCCGGGGCAGGGGTCGGCTACACCTTC. Translating it yields CASSIPPGAGVGYTF.

J is TRBJ2-2 and V is TRBV7-3; 8 positions agree with TRBD1. This CDR3 has 14 amino acids. With 6 bases clipped from V and 4 bases from J, the junction kept 4 bases outside the gene matches. CDR1 is SGHTA and CDR2 is FQGTGA in the germline V gene. CDR3 nucleotide sequence: TGTGCCAGCAGACTCGGACAGGGCACCGGGGAGCTGTTTTTT. This translates into CASRLGQGTGELFF.

The table lists this clone with a count of one. V and J are TRBV4-3 and TRBJ1-4, with D uncertain. The ends were cut back, 4 bases at V and 5 bases at J, with 14 bases in the middle. CDR1 LGHNA and CDR2 YSLEER come from the germline V gene. This CDR3 has 15 residues. The CDR3 here is CASSLRSAKNEKLFF. CDR3 bases: TGCGCCAGCAGCCTGAGGTCCGCGAAGAATGAAAAACTGTTTTTT.

The J gene is TRBJ2-7, the V gene TRBV27; 12 nucleotides align to TRBD2. The CDR3 consists of 15 residues. CDR1 is MNHEY and CDR2 is SMNVEV in the germline V gene (reference sequence). With V trimmed by 6 bases and J by 3 bases, 6 bases remained unmatched. The CDR3 loop is CASSRGLAGFYEQYF. CDR3 coding DNA: TGTGCCAGCAGCCGCGGACTAGCGGGATTCTACGAGCAGTACTTC.

As regards this clone: At one of its ends the junction is not consistent with the germline gene, which may arise from a read error. Other DNA sequences of this sample code for an identical CDR3. The rearrangement uses TRBV6-2 or TRBV6-3 and TRBJ2-7, with 10 bases fitting TRBD1. CDR1 and CDR2 (germline): MNHEY, SVGEGT. The CDR3 runs 17 residues. The CDR3, as DNA: TGTGCTAGCAGTTTTTTTCCGGGACAGGGGACGGGCTACGAGCAGTACTTC. Translated, it gives CASSFFPGQGTGYEQYF.

The chain employs TRBV4-2 and TRBJ2-6; D may be TRBD1 (6 bases). V lost 0 bases and J 0 bases, leaving 15 bases between the germline ends. The CDR3 is made up of 19 amino acids. Germline assignment: CDR1 LGHNA and CDR2 YNFKEQ. The CDR3 here is CASSQDFAGTSSGANVLTF. The CDR3 coding sequence is TGTGCCAGCAGCCAAGATTTTGCAGGGACAAGCTCTGGGGCCAACGTCCTGACTTTC.